This is a list of T cell receptor beta chains from one sample in a study of early T cells in non-severe SARS-CoV-2 infection. TCRdb re-called the 5' RACE reads through MiXCR, storing one row per CDR3 protein. Of roughly 100,000 distinct CDR3 sequences in the sample, over 9.5% were seen once. The sample was whole blood, taken at baseline. These receptors were collected from an adult who was a healthcare worker with PCR-confirmed SARS-CoV-2 infection or an uninfected control (not recorded which). CDR3s include the opening cysteine and the closing phenylalanine or tryptophan. D genes are given only for firm matches. Clone size is not always given. Where it is, it says once, few, many or a class for expanded clones.

size: once; D: -; V: TRBV18; J: TRBJ1-2; CDR3: CASSPRTDYYGYTF; DNA: TGTGCCAGCTCACCAAGGACGGACTACTATGGCTACACCTTC
size: -; D: TRBD2; V: TRBV29-1; J: TRBJ2-1; CDR3: CSTGGNEQFF; DNA: TGCTCGACGGGAGGGAATGAGCAGTTCTTC
size: few; D: TRBD2; V: TRBV13; J: TRBJ2-5; CDR3: CASSFSGYQETQYF; DNA: TGTGCCAGCAGCTTTAGCGGGTACCAAGAGACCCAGTACTTC
size: few; D: -; V: TRBV29-1; J: TRBJ2-3; CDR3: CSVAESAGGTQYF; DNA: TGCAGCGTTGCCGAGAGTGCCGGGGGTACGCAGTATTTT
size: -; D: TRBD2; V: TRBV11-1; J: TRBJ2-1; CDR3: CASSGLLAGGYEQFF; DNA: TGTGCCAGCAGTGGTTTACTAGCGGGGGGCTATGAGCAGTTCTTC
size: -; D: -; V: TRBV5-1; J: TRBJ2-5; CDR3: CASSLGGVQETQYF; DNA: TGCGCCAGCAGCCTCGGTGGGGTCCAAGAGACCCAGTACTTC
size: many; D: -; V: TRBV6-1; J: TRBJ1-5; CDR3: CASSEAGGFNQPQHF; DNA: TGTGCCAGCAGTGAAGCGGGGGGCTTCAATCAGCCCCAGCATTTT
size: few; D: -; V: TRBV7-9; J: TRBJ1-6; CDR3: CASSSHLAGELSPLHF; DNA: TGTGCCAGCAGCTCGCACTTGGCGGGTGAACTTTCACCCCTCCACTTT
size: -; D: TRBD2; V: TRBV10-3; J: TRBJ2-1; CDR3: CAISEAGPFNEQFF; DNA: TGTGCCATCAGTGAAGCGGGGCCCTTCAATGAGCAGTTCTTC
size: few; D: TRBD2; V: TRBV7-2; J: TRBJ2-7; CDR3: CASSPGTSAYEQYF; DNA: TGTGCCAGCAGCCCCGGGACTAGTGCCTACGAGCAGTACTTC
size: many; D: -; V: TRBV29-1; J: TRBJ2-7; CDR3: CSVGGGASYEQYF; DNA: TGCAGCGTTGGGGGAGGCGCCTCCTACGAGCAGTACTTC
size: -; D: TRBD2; V: TRBV9; J: TRBJ2-1; CDR3: CASSAGTSELFF; DNA: TGTGCCAGCAGCGCCGGGACTAGCGAGTTGTTCTTC
size: few; D: -; V: TRBV19; J: TRBJ2-1; CDR3: CASSIDETLTDEQFF; DNA: TGTGCCAGTAGTATAGATGAGACCCTTACGGATGAGCAGTTCTTC
size: -; D: -; V: TRBV19; J: TRBJ2-7; CDR3: CASSISRGFYEQYF; DNA: TGTGCCAGTAGTATATCCAGGGGATTCTACGAGCAGTACTTC
size: few; D: -; V: TRBV24-1; J: TRBJ1-5; CDR3: CATSDAGNQPQHF; DNA: TGTGCCACCAGTGATGCGGGGAATCAGCCCCAGCATTTT
size: few; D: -; V: TRBV18; J: TRBJ2-1; CDR3: CASSGSADNEQFF; DNA: TGTGCCTCATCAGGGTCTGCGGACAATGAGCAGTTCTTC
size: many; D: -; V: TRBV18; J: TRBJ1-3; CDR3: CASSPMSEGTGNTIYF; DNA: TGTGCCAGCTCACCAATGTCGGAGGGGACTGGAAACACCATATATTTT
size: -; D: -; V: TRBV11-3; J: TRBJ1-2; CDR3: CASSPDAAVLSGYTF; DNA: TGTGCCAGCAGCCCAGACGCGGCAGTTTTGAGCGGCTACACCTTC
size: -; D: -; V: TRBV20-1; J: TRBJ2-5; CDR3: CSAAGMGGTPQETQYF; DNA: TGCAGTGCGGCGGGGATGGGGGGAACGCCGCAAGAGACCCAGTACTTC
size: -; D: TRBD1; V: TRBV3-1; J: TRBJ1-1; CDR3: CASSQLRTGQGINTEAFF; DNA: TGTGCCAGCAGCCAACTCCGGACGGGACAGGGGATCAACACTGAAGCTTTCTTT
size: -; D: TRBD2; V: TRBV4-1; J: TRBJ2-3; CDR3: CASSQPSGLAGGFDTQYF; DNA: TGCGCCAGCAGCCAACCCTCGGGACTAGCGGGGGGGTTTGATACGCAGTATTTT
size: many; D: -; V: TRBV7-6; J: TRBJ2-1; CDR3: CASSPSGMGYNEQFF; DNA: TGTGCCAGCAGCCCCAGTGGGATGGGCTACAATGAGCAGTTCTTC
size: many; D: TRBD1; V: TRBV4-2; J: TRBJ1-2; CDR3: CASSQGQLNYGYTF; DNA: TGTGCCAGCAGCCAGGGACAGCTAAACTATGGCTACACCTTC
size: -; D: -; V: TRBV12-3/TRBV12-4; J: TRBJ1-1; CDR3: CASSLTGYTEAFF; DNA: TGTGCCAGCAGTTTAACGGGTTACACTGAAGCTTTCTTT
size: -; D: -; V: TRBV20-1; J: TRBJ1-6; CDR3: CSASPQPDSPLHF; DNA: TGCAGTGCTAGTCCACAGCCTGATTCACCCCTCCACTTT
size: few; D: -; V: TRBV28; J: TRBJ2-7; CDR3: CASSSSGRYEQYF; DNA: TGTGCCAGCAGTTCCTCAGGGCGGTACGAGCAGTACTTC
size: few; D: -; V: TRBV11-2; J: TRBJ1-2; CDR3: CASSFFGHLDGYTF; DNA: TGTGCCAGCAGCTTCTTCGGACATCTGGATGGCTACACCTTC
size: few; D: TRBD1; V: TRBV7-9; J: TRBJ1-2; CDR3: CASSSRGRDYGYTF; DNA: TGTGCCAGCAGCTCCAGGGGGCGCGACTATGGCTACACCTTC
size: -; D: TRBD1; V: TRBV5-5; J: TRBJ1-5; CDR3: CASSWKQGWNQPQHF; DNA: TGTGCCAGCAGCTGGAAACAGGGGTGGAATCAGCCCCAGCATTTT
size: few; D: -; V: TRBV29-1; J: TRBJ2-5; CDR3: CSVELEESGETQYF; DNA: TGCAGCGTTGAATTAGAGGAATCTGGTGAGACCCAGTACTTC
size: -; D: TRBD2; V: TRBV5-4; J: TRBJ2-3; CDR3: CASSRTSGIGDTQYF; DNA: TGTGCCAGCAGCCGAACTAGCGGGATTGGAGATACGCAGTATTTT
size: few; D: TRBD2; V: TRBV10-2; J: TRBJ2-3; CDR3: CASSGRVERGITDTQYF; DNA: TGCGCCAGCAGTGGGCGAGTGGAGCGGGGGATCACAGATACGCAGTATTTT